These 3 T cell receptor beta chains share one sample of origin, sequenced in a study of shared clonotypes between healthy human individuals. Some clones are missing from TCRdb's copy, which holds only in-frame ones; the method was immunoSEQ multiplex PCR. The repertoire holds around 700,000 clones, around four fifths seen once, with about 1.8% in the top ten. The sample consisted of memory CD4+ T cells sorted from blood. Subset indicated: CD45RA-negative fraction. These TCRs come from a young woman in good health.

About this clone itself: Just one base apart from a much larger clone, this may be a read error. The V gene is TRBV7-3, the J gene TRBJ2-1; 8 bases map to TRBD2. V lost 5 bases and J lost 5; bases outside the gene matches: 2. The CDR3 runs 13 residues. From germline, CDR1 is SGHTA and CDR2 FQGTGA. The CDR3 region has the DNA TGTGCCAGCAGCCCGGGACTAGACAATGAGCAGTTCTTC. This translates into CASSPGLDNEQFF.

The chain carries TRBV7-2 and TRBJ2-5; D not resolved. Germline V gene data show CDR1 as SGHTA and CDR2 as FQGNSA. The CDR3 length is 14 residues. Trimming pared 2 bases from V and 5 bases from J, leaving 12 bases between. CDR3 region: CASSLIVSSETQYF. Here the CDR3 DNA reads TGTGCCAGCAGCTTAATCGTGTCGTCGGAGACCCAGTACTTC.

The chain combines TRBV28 with TRBJ1-5, with a weak D call TRBD1 (6 bases). The ends were cut back, 8 bases at V and 4 bases at J, with 9 bases in the middle. CDR1 and CDR2 from the germline V gene are MDHEN and SYDVKM. The CDR3 covers 12 residues. CDR3 bases: TGTGCCAGCGATAGGGGGAATCAGCCCCAGCATTTT. Protein product: CASDRGNQPQHF.